This entry concerns a single T cell receptor (beta chain). Its target is not known. This sample was taken from a study of metastatic and nonmetastatic thyroid tumors. Study at large: Samples came from malignant and benign thyroid patients, and repertoires were compared across blood and tumor or nodule tissue.

The authors' processing: The study built a papillary thyroid cancer distant-metastasis classifier from CDR3 differences across clinicopathological groups. TCRdb re-clonotyped the PCR reads through MiXCR. V and J calls and clone size were set by TCRdb, not the authors. The sample lists tens of thousands of clones, 26% seen once, with about 16% in the top ten. V was trimmed by 2 bases and J by 8 bases, leaving 12 bases between them. The CDR3 contains 13 residues. Germline V gene sequence: CDR1 MNHEY, CDR2 SVGEGT. Study-wide points: For both blood and tumor, malignant thyroid tumors reportedly showed significantly higher TCR beta diversity than benign nodules did.

No patient received treatment before thyroid surgery. V is TRBV6-2 or TRBV6-3 and J is TRBJ1-2; the D is unclear. The receptor was isolated from a male donor with papillary thyroid cancer or a benign thyroid nodule (not recorded which). Some clones in this sample may be carry-over from other donors' samples. The sample consisted of blood. This CDR3 reads CASSYEGWFGYTF. The CDR3 bases are TGTGCCAGCAGTTACGAAGGGTGGTTCGGCTACACCTTC.